These 27 T cell receptor beta chains were all obtained from the same sample, sequenced in a study of T-cell memory formation after mild COVID-19. One entry per CDR3 protein, called by TCRdb with MiXCR from the 5' RACE reads. The sample shows hundreds of thousands of distinct CDR3 sequences, 28% of them seen only once. The sequencing sample was made of PBMCs or a T cell subset sorted from them (not recorded which). Receptor source: an adult woman who had mild COVID-19 (a few samples of this study predate the infection). Cell type and time point are not known.

This chain links TRBV7-3 with TRBJ2-2, with 12 bases identical to TRBD2. With V trimmed by 0 bases and J by 4 bases, 9 bases remained unmatched. There are 19 residues in the CDR3. Germline CDR1 is SGHTA and CDR2 is FQGTGA. This CDR3 reads CASSLTGTSGLLGTGELFF. Written as DNA, the CDR3 is TGTGCCAGCAGCTTAACCGGGACTAGCGGGCTGCTGGGCACCGGGGAGCTGTTTTTT. The variable domain in full, with the rest retrieved from reference TRBV7-3 and TRBJ2-2, is GAGVSQTPSNKVTEKGKYVELRCDPISGHTALYWYRQSLGQGPEFLIYFQGTGAADDSGLPNDRFFAVRPEGSVSTLKIQRTERGDSAVYLCASSLTGTSGLLGTGELFFGEGSRLTVL.

This clonotype turned up a few times. This sequence joins TRBV24-1 and TRBJ2-7; 8 positions agree with TRBD1. The trim removed 4 bases at V and 6 bases at J, leaving 7 bases unmatched. Germline V gives CDR1 KGHDR, CDR2 SFDVKD. The CDR3 covers 14 residues. The CDR3 loop reads CATSEPDRDGEQYF. The CDR3 DNA reads TGTGCCACCAGTGAACCGGACAGGGACGGCGAGCAGTACTTC.

This clonotype was picked up a small number of times. This chain links TRBV5-5 with TRBJ2-7; 11 bases align to TRBD2. The CDR3 covers 15 residues. Per the germline V gene, CDR1 is SGHKS and CDR2 is YYEKEE (reference sequence). V lost 5 bases and J lost 4; bases outside the gene matches: 8. In DNA, the CDR3 is TGTGCCAGCAGACCAACCGGGACTAGCGGTTACGAGCAGTACTTC. It yields the protein CASRPTGTSGYEQYF. The variable domain in full, completed from reference TRBV5-5 and TRBJ2-7, reads DAGVTQSPTHLIKTRGQQVTLRCSPISGHKSVSWYQQVLGQGPQFIFQYYEKEERGRGNFPDRFSARQFPNYSSELNVNALLLGDSALYLCASRPTGTSGYEQYFGPGTRLTVT.

This clonotype was seen repeatedly, ten times or more. The chain combines TRBV7-2 with TRBJ2-3, with 14 bases that match TRBD2. Germline CDR1 reads SGHTA; CDR2 reads FQGNSA. The trim removed 4 bases at V and 2 bases at J, leaving 14 bases unmatched. CDR3 length: 20 residues. The chain's CDR3 is CASSSKIQRTSGGSTDTQYF. The DNA for the CDR3 is TGTGCCAGCAGCTCCAAAATCCAACGGACTAGCGGGGGGTCCACAGATACGCAGTATTTT.

This clonotype was recorded a few times. The CDR3 sequence is CASSWGTESYEQYF. In DNA form, the CDR3 reads TGTGCCAGCAGTTGGGGGACAGAGTCCTACGAGCAGTACTTC. The rearrangement links TRBV6-2 or TRBV6-3 to TRBJ2-7; 7 bases map to TRBD1. Looked up from germline, CDR1 is MNHEY and CDR2 is SVGEGT. This CDR3 region has 14 residues. V was clipped by 4 bases and J by 1 base; unmatched bases: 4.

The chain has TRBV7-9 and TRBJ1-2, with a possible D match to TRBD1 (6 bases). V was pared by 6 bases and J by 0 bases, with 8 bases between. The CDR3 has 13 amino acids. Germline assignment: CDR1 SEHNR and CDR2 FQNEAQ (reference sequence). The CDR3 DNA follows: TGTGCCAGCAGGTCAGGGGCTAACTATGGCTACACCTTC. Amino acid sequence: CASRSGANYGYTF.

This clonotype was seen only a few times. This chain connects TRBV6-6 to TRBJ2-3; D possibly corresponds to TRBD2 (7 bases). The CDR3 is 12 amino acids. Germline CDR1 MNHNY, CDR2 SVGAGI (reference sequence). The V and J ends lost 8 bases and 4 bases respectively, with 10 bases between them. The CDR3 reads CASRGAADTQYF. The CDR3 bases are TGTGCCAGCCGGGGGGCGGCAGATACGCAGTATTTT.

The chain carries TRBV4-2 and TRBJ1-4; 7 nucleotides align to TRBD1. The germline CDR1 and CDR2 sequences are LGHNA and YNFKEQ. This CDR3 spans 14 amino acids. J gave up 6 bases and V 4 bases, and 5 bases lay outside the gene matches. CDR3 sequence: CASSLQGRDEKLFF. The DNA for the CDR3 is TGTGCCAGCAGCCTACAGGGGAGAGATGAAAAACTGTTTTTT.

The chain carries TRBV3-1 and TRBJ1-3; D remains unclear. Trimming removed 9 bases from V and 4 bases from J, with 13 bases in between. The germline V gene encodes CDR1 LGHDT and CDR2 YNNKEL (reference sequence). The CDR3 is made up of 13 amino acids. CDR3 sequence: CASRIGPGNTIYF. CDR3 DNA sequence: TGTGCCAGTCGGATAGGGCCCGGAAACACCATATATTTT.

There are a few counts of this clonotype. As DNA, the CDR3 is TGTGCCAGCTCTCCGGACAGGGGGTCTGGCTACACCTTC. It specifies CASSPDRGSGYTF. This chain links TRBV18 with TRBJ1-2; 10 bases match TRBD1. Germline CDR1 and CDR2: KGHSH and LQKENI. The ends lost 6 bases at V and 7 bases at J; junction bases unmatched: 5. CDR3 length: 13 residues.

This clonotype showed up just a few times. The chain joins TRBV10-3 to TRBJ2-1, with 11 bases aligning to TRBD2. Trimming at V came to 7 bases and at J to 5 bases, leaving 4 bases not matched to a gene. The CDR3 has 14 residues. The germline V gene has CDR1 ENHRY and CDR2 SYGVKD. CDR3 loop: CAIKGLADNNEQFF. CDR3 in DNA: TGTGCCATCAAGGGACTAGCGGACAACAATGAGCAGTTCTTC.

This chain connects TRBV14 to TRBJ2-7; D gene uncertain. Trimming removed 7 bases at V and 2 bases at J, with 12 bases between. Per germline, CDR1 SGHDN and CDR2 FVKESK. The CDR3 extends over 13 amino acids. Here the CDR3 DNA reads TGTGCCAGCATCACTGGCGGTCCCTACGAGCAGTACTTC. Its protein is CASITGGPYEQYF. Full variable domain (outside the CDR3, taken from reference TRBV14 and TRBJ2-7): EAGVTQFPSHSVIEKGQTVTLRCDPISGHDNLYWYRRVMGKEIKFLLHFVKESKQDESGMPNNRFLAERTGGTYSTLKVQPAELEDSGVYFCASITGGPYEQYFGPGTRLTVT.

V and J are TRBV3-1 and TRBJ2-1; D is ambiguous. Germline loops: CDR1 LGHDT, CDR2 YNNKEL (reference sequence). The V end was cut by 2 bases, the J end by 6 bases, with 8 bases between. CDR3 length: 13 residues. CDR3 amino acids: CASSQFYANEQFF. The DNA of the CDR3 is TGTGCCAGCAGCCAATTCTATGCCAATGAGCAGTTCTTC.

The rearrangement uses TRBV4-1 and TRBJ2-5; 9 nucleotides line up with TRBD2. V shed 7 bases, J shed 4 bases, and the junction held 10 bases outside the gene matches. Germline loops: CDR1 MGHRA, CDR2 YSYEKL. The CDR3 has 15 amino acids. The CDR3: CASNPTWRGGETQYF. CDR3 coding DNA: TGCGCCAGCAACCCCACCTGGCGGGGGGGAGAGACCCAGTACTTC.

V and J are TRBV6-2 or TRBV6-3 and TRBJ2-5, with 7 positions matching TRBD1. With 6 bases clipped from V and 5 bases from J, the junction kept 9 bases outside the gene matches. In germline, CDR1 is MNHEY, CDR2 SVGEGT. The length of the CDR3 is 14 residues. Here the CDR3 DNA reads TGTGCCAGCAGAGATACAGGGGTCGGGGAGACCCAGTACTTC. It specifies CASRDTGVGETQYF.

The chain is built from TRBV7-6 and TRBJ1-4; D not certain. There are 14 residues in the CDR3. Trimming shortened V by 5 bases and J by 8 bases, and 15 bases separated the two germline ends. Germline V gene data show CDR1 as SGHVS and CDR2 as FNYEAQ. For the CDR3, the DNA is TGTGCCAGCAGCCCAGCGGTCGAGGGCGAAAAACTGTTTTTT. It is translated as CASSPAVEGEKLFF.

This clonotype has only a few counts. The rearrangement joins TRBV12-3 or TRBV12-4 to TRBJ2-1, with 13 bases matching TRBD2. V lost 6 bases to trimming and J lost 10 bases; unmatched junction nucleotides: 9. The CDR3 spans 15 residues. This CDR3 reads CASSYGTSGDREQFF. The CDR3 bases are TGTGCCAGCAGCTACGGGACTAGCGGGGATAGGGAGCAGTTCTTC.

This clonotype appeared a few times. V usage is TRBV5-1 and J usage is TRBJ2-6; possible D gene TRBD1, 6 bases. Germline V gene data show CDR1 as SGHRS and CDR2 as YFSETQ. The CDR3 runs 16 residues. The V gene lost 5 bases and the J gene lost 0 bases, with 12 bases spanning the gap. The CDR3 loop is CASSPGQPSGANVLTF. CDR3 coding DNA: TGCGCCAGCAGTCCCGGACAGCCCTCTGGGGCCAACGTCCTGACTTTC.

In this sample, this clonotype turned up once. The chain carries TRBV5-1 and TRBJ1-1; TRBD1 matches at 8 bases. V dropped 1 base and J dropped 1; count of bases not matched to a gene: 6. CDR1 and CDR2 (germline): SGHRS, YFSETQ. The CDR3 is 16 amino acids. In nucleotides, the CDR3 is TGCGCCAGCAGCTTGAACACAGGGGGAGGGAACACTGAAGCTTTCTTT. It specifies CASSLNTGGGNTEAFF.

This chain uses TRBV9 with TRBJ1-6; D is undetermined. This CDR3 contains 15 residues. Trimming removed 0 bases from V and 6 bases from J, with 10 bases in between. In germline, CDR1 is SGDLS, CDR2 YYNGEE. The CDR3 protein is CASSVGSGVNSPLHF. CDR3 in DNA: TGTGCCAGCAGCGTAGGATCCGGGGTTAATTCACCCCTCCACTTT.

This clonotype was observed once. J is TRBJ2-5 and V is TRBV7-9; 7 bases agree with TRBD2. The CDR3 loop spans 15 amino acids. The V gene end was trimmed by 3 bases and the J gene end by 0 bases; junction bases not matched to a gene: 4. CDR1 and CDR2 from the germline V gene are SEHNR and FQNEAQ (reference sequence). CDR3 bases: TGTGCCAGCAGCTTTAGCGGGCAGTACCAAGAGACCCAGTACTTC. This sequence encodes CASSFSGQYQETQYF.

This clonotype appeared a few times. The chain has TRBV4-1 and TRBJ1-1, with 9 bases matching TRBD1. The J segment lost 1 base and the V segment lost 3 bases, leaving 3 bases of the junction unmatched. Germline V gene data show CDR1 as MGHRA and CDR2 as YSYEKL. The CDR3 covers 15 residues. The CDR3 loop is CASSQMGQGNTEAFF. CDR3 nucleotides: TGCGCCAGCAGCCAGATGGGACAGGGGAACACTGAAGCTTTCTTT.

The chain couples TRBV20-1 to TRBJ2-7; weak D call: TRBD1 (6 bases). The CDR3 covers 13 residues. CDR1 is DFQATT, CDR2 SNEGSKA, per germline (reference sequence). V shed 3 bases and J shed 6 bases, with 15 bases lying between them. The DNA of the CDR3 is TGCAGTGCTAGTGACTGGGGGACATCCGAGCAGTACTTC. It yields the protein CSASDWGTSEQYF.

The chain is built from TRBV5-5 and TRBJ2-7, with 11 bases lining up with TRBD2. Germline V gene data show CDR1 as SGHKS and CDR2 as YYEKEE (reference sequence). Trimming at V came to 4 bases and at J to 4 bases, leaving 10 bases not matched to a gene. This CDR3 spans 16 amino acids. CDR3 protein: CASSLYSGGAGYEQYF. The CDR3 DNA reads TGTGCCAGCAGCCTGTATAGCGGGGGGGCCGGATACGAGCAGTACTTC. The whole variable domain, filled in from reference TRBV5-5 and TRBJ2-7, reads DAGVTQSPTHLIKTRGQQVTLRCSPISGHKSVSWYQQVLGQGPQFIFQYYEKEERGRGNFPDRFSARQFPNYSSELNVNALLLGDSALYLCASSLYSGGAGYEQYFGPGTRLTVT.

This clonotype was counted at least ten times. This chain uses TRBV20-1 with TRBJ2-3, with 7 bases identical to TRBD2. With V trimmed by 5 bases and J by 2 bases, 10 bases remained unmatched. This CDR3 region has 15 residues. CDR1 and CDR2 from the germline V gene are DFQATT and SNEGSKA (reference sequence). The CDR3 reads CSAPGLKEITDTQYF. As DNA, the CDR3 is TGCAGTGCTCCGGGACTAAAAGAAATCACAGATACGCAGTATTTT.

This clonotype was seen at least ten times. The rearrangement joins TRBV20-1 to TRBJ2-7; D is perhaps TRBD1 or TRBD2 (6 bases each). This CDR3 has 14 amino acids. CDR1 and CDR2 from the germline V gene are DFQATT and SNEGSKA (reference sequence). With 3 bases removed from V and 1 base from J, the gap between germline ends came to 13 bases. CDR3 amino acids: CSASGGVWSYEQYF. CDR3 in DNA: TGCAGTGCTAGCGGGGGCGTATGGTCCTACGAGCAGTACTTC.

This chain connects TRBV11-1 to TRBJ2-3; 15 nucleotides agree with TRBD2. The CDR3 totals 16 residues. J gave up 6 bases and V 5 bases, and 6 bases lay outside the gene matches. In germline, CDR1 is SGHAT, CDR2 FQDESV (reference sequence). The CDR3 nucleotides are TGTGCCAGCAGCCCGGGACTAGCGGGAGGCCTCGATACGCAGTATTTT. Translation gives CASSPGLAGGLDTQYF.